This T cell receptor beta chain was documented in a study of T cells in Graves' hyperthyroidism and ophthalmopathy. Study results and caveats: Clonotypes that were expanded in thyroid above 0.001 mostly appeared in blood too. Ophthalmopathy was identified by the model a median roughly 6.5 months ahead of onset.

A patient was excluded if there was uncontrolled infection, other autoimmune disease, pregnancy or lactation. This sample holds PBMCs from approximately 10 ml fresh peripheral blood. This clonotype came up many times. Antigen specificity is unknown. The investigators amplified TCR beta CDR3 regions from RNA transcripts. A set of HTBI primers served as the primers for a first-round RT-PCR of the TCR CDR3. TCRdb independently ran MiXCR on the multiplex PCR reads; one entry per CDR3 protein. The table has approximately 380,000 distinct CDR3 sequences, more than 12% seen once. This CDR3 has 14 residues. J lost 4 bases, V lost 4 bases, and 8 bases had no gene match. Germline values: CDR1 SQVTM, CDR2 ANQGSEA.

V usage is TRBV29-1 and J usage is TRBJ2-5; 8 positions agree with TRBD1. This receptor was obtained from a man aged 50-59 years with Graves' ophthalmopathy. The sequencing sample was made of blood. CDR3 residues: CSVGQTGGGETQYF. The DNA of the CDR3 is TGCAGCGTTGGACAAACAGGGGGAGGAGAGACCCAGTACTTC.